Listed below are T cell receptor beta chains from one sample, sequenced in a study of T cell responses to AZD1222 COVID-19 vaccine. Generated by immunoSEQ multiplex PCR, the TCRdb table keeps only in-frame clones and is missing some. The sample yields 90,000 to 150,000 clones, 70% to 90% seen once. The sample in question was peripheral blood, obtained on day 0 of AZD1222 vaccination. These receptors were collected from an adult in good health. Each CDR3 is given with its conserved first and last residue. D genes are given only for firm matches. Some rows mark clone size as missing; the rest say once, few, many or name a class of expanded clone.

-	-	TRBV28	14	TRBJ2-1	TGTGCCAGCACCTGGACCAGAGGAGGGTATGAGCAGTTCTTC	CASTWTRGGYEQFF
-	-	TRBV19	15	TRBJ2-3	TGTGCCAGTAGTACAGGGGTGGTGGCCACAGATACGCAGTATTTT	CASSTGVVATDTQYF
-	few	TRBV6-5	12	TRBJ1-6	TGTGCCAGCAGGGGGGAAGGTTCACCCCTCCACTTT	CASRGEGSPLHF
TRBD2	-	TRBV5-1	19	TRBJ2-1	TGCGCCAGCAGCTTGGGGGTAGCGGGGGTCTCGAGCTCCTACAATGAGCAGTTCTTC	CASSLGVAGVSSSYNEQFF
TRBD1	-	TRBV5-5	14	TRBJ2-5	TGTGCCAGCAGCGGACAGGGTGGGCGGGAGACCCAGTACTTC	CASSGQGGRETQYF
-	-	TRBV7-9	12	TRBJ2-1	TGTGCCAGCAGCGGGGGGGCAAATGAGCAGTTCTTC	CASSGGANEQFF
TRBD1	-	TRBV4-1	16	TRBJ1-5	TGCGCCAGCAGTTGGACAGGGGAGAGAGACAATCAGCCCCAGCATTTT	CASSWTGERDNQPQHF
-	-	TRBV20-1	11	TRBJ1-2	TGCAGTGCTACCGGTCCCTATGGCTACACCTTC	CSATGPYGYTF
-	once	TRBV5-1	15	TRBJ2-7	TGCGCCAGCAGCTTGGACCACCAGAGCTCCTACGAGCAGTACTTC	CASSLDHQSSYEQYF
TRBD2	-	TRBV9	15	TRBJ2-1	TGTGCCAGCAGCGGATTAGCGGGGGGAGTCGGTGAGCAGTTCTTC	CASSGLAGGVGEQFF
-	-	TRBV29-1	13	TRBJ2-7	TGCAGCGTTGAGGGTCGACAGTCCTACGAGCAGTACTTC	CSVEGRQSYEQYF
TRBD1	-	TRBV28	15	TRBJ1-4	TGTGCCAGCAGTTCCACAGGGGGCTTGGGTGAAAAACTGTTTTTT	CASSSTGGLGEKLFF
TRBD1	-	TRBV28	15	TRBJ1-2	TGTGCCAGCAGTTTTGAGGGACAGGGGGCTTTTGGCTACACCTTC	CASSFEGQGAFGYTF
-	-	TRBV18	12	TRBJ2-7	TGTGCCAGCTCACCCCTAGGTAACGAGCAGTACTTC	CASSPLGNEQYF
TRBD1	-	TRBV3-1/TRBV3-2	15	TRBJ2-5	TGTGCCAGCAGCCGAGGGGGCCAGCCTACGGAGACCCAGTACTTC	CASSRGGQPTETQYF
-	-	TRBV4-1	17	TRBJ1-1	TGCGCCAGCAGCCAAGATACCAGGTGGGGGATGAACACTGAAGCTTTCTTT	CASSQDTRWGMNTEAFF
-	-	TRBV11-2	14	TRBJ2-7	TGTGCCAGCAGCTTCGGTGACAACTCCTACGAGCAGTACTTC	CASSFGDNSYEQYF
TRBD1	-	TRBV18	15	TRBJ1-2	TGTGCCAGCTCACCGGGACAGGGTGGGGCCCTTGGCTACACCTTC	CASSPGQGGALGYTF
-	-	TRBV18	18	TRBJ2-7	TGTGCCAGCTCACCAAGAGGCAGGGTTGCCGCCCACTCCTACGAGCAGTACTTC	CASSPRGRVAAHSYEQYF
-	-	TRBV2	15	TRBJ1-6	TGTGCCAGCCCCGAATCTCCGGGCTATAATTCACCCCTCCACTTT	CASPESPGYNSPLHF
TRBD2	-	TRBV5-1	16	TRBJ2-1	TGCGCCAGCAAAGAAATAGCGGGAGGGCTCTACAATGAGCAGTTCTTC	CASKEIAGGLYNEQFF
-	-	TRBV7-9	12	TRBJ1-2	TGTGCCAGCAGCTTAGCCGTAGGGGGCTACACCTTC	CASSLAVGGYTF
-	-	TRBV7-9	15	TRBJ1-1	TGTGCCAGCAGCCCCCCCCAAGGCGGTCTGACTGAAGCTTTCTTT	CASSPPQGGLTEAFF
-	-	TRBV23-1	15	TRBJ1-5	TGCGCCAGCAGTCGGCGAAATTCTAGCAATCAGCCCCAGCATTTT	CASSRRNSSNQPQHF
TRBD1	-	TRBV19	15	TRBJ1-6	TGTGCCAGTAGACTCAGGGGGCCCGGGGATTCACCCCTCCACTTT	CASRLRGPGDSPLHF
TRBD1	-	TRBV6-1	14	TRBJ1-4	TGTGCCAGCAGTGAAGGACAGGGGGGTGAAAAACTGTTTTTT	CASSEGQGGEKLFF
-	-	TRBV7-2	16	TRBJ2-3	TGTGCCAGCAGCTCTGGGAGAGCCCGGAAGGGAGATACGCAGTATTTT	CASSSGRARKGDTQYF
TRBD1	-	TRBV10-3	16	TRBJ2-7	TGTGCCATCAGTGATACCTCCGGGACAGGGGTTTCGGGCCAGTACTTC	CAISDTSGTGVSGQYF
-	-	TRBV21-1	12	TRBJ1-1	TGTGCCAGCAGCGTCCGGGACAGCCTCTTCACCTTT	CASSVRDSLFTF
-	-	TRBV2	12	TRBJ1-6	TGTGCCAGCGGAGGTGCTGGGTCACCCCTCCACTTT	CASGGAGSPLHF
TRBD1	-	TRBV18	14	TRBJ1-2	TGTGCCAGCTCTCCCGACAGGGGAGAGTATGGCTACACCTTC	CASSPDRGEYGYTF
TRBD1	-	TRBV3-1/TRBV3-2	13	TRBJ1-6	TGTGCCAGCAGCCAGGACAGGGGGCCACCCCTCCACTTT	CASSQDRGPPLHF
-	-	TRBV3-1/TRBV3-2	14	TRBJ2-7	TGTGCCAGCAGCCAAGAGGGTGGGGGCCACGAGCAGTACTTC	CASSQEGGGHEQYF
TRBD1	-	TRBV5-4	15	TRBJ1-2	TGTGCCAGCAGCTTAGGGACAGGGGGCACCTATGGCTACACCTTC	CASSLGTGGTYGYTF
-	-	TRBV10-3	17	TRBJ2-7	TGTGCCATCAGGGGGGGACCCCCGGGACCAAACTCCTACGAGCAGTACTTC	CAIRGGPPGPNSYEQYF
-	-	TRBV7-9	14	TRBJ1-6	TGTGCCAGCAGCTTAGAGGGGTCCGGTTCGGCCCTCCACTTT	CASSLEGSGSALHF
TRBD1	-	TRBV5-1	15	TRBJ2-7	TGCGCCAGCAGAGTCTCCGGGACAGGGTGGAACGAGCAGTACTTC	CASRVSGTGWNEQYF
TRBD2	-	TRBV4-2	16	TRBJ2-1	TGTGCCAGCAGCCATCGACTAGCGGGGGGGCCCGGGGAGCAGTTCTTC	CASSHRLAGGPGEQFF
-	-	TRBV5-6	13	TRBJ2-7	TGTGCCAGCAGCTTTCCAGGGGACTACGAGCAGTACTTC	CASSFPGDYEQYF
-	-	TRBV28	16	TRBJ2-2	TGTGCCAGCAGTAACCCCCGGGACACCCGTACCGGGGAGCTGTTTTTT	CASSNPRDTRTGELFF
TRBD1	-	TRBV5-1	14	TRBJ2-5	TGCGCCAGCAGCCCCGGGACAGGTAAAGAGACCCAGTACTTC	CASSPGTGKETQYF
TRBD2	-	TRBV6-5	14	TRBJ2-7	TGTGCCAGCCTGGTCGGGAGGGTCGCCTACGAGCAGTACTTC	CASLVGRVAYEQYF
-	once	TRBV1	14	TRBJ2-7	TGCACCAGCAGCCTAGGACCTCCTTTCGACGAGCAGTACTTC	CTSSLGPPFDEQYF
-	once	TRBV28	12	TRBJ2-1	TGTGCCAGCAACAGCCTCTACAATGAGCAGTTCTTC	CASNSLYNEQFF
-	-	TRBV28	13	TRBJ2-4	TGTGCCAGCAGGGAGCCGGGCAAAAACATTCAGTACTTC	CASREPGKNIQYF
-	-	TRBV19	14	TRBJ1-1	TGTGCCAGTAGTATGGTGGGGACGAACACTGAAGCTTTCTTT	CASSMVGTNTEAFF
-	-	TRBV27	14	TRBJ1-2	TGTGCCAGCAGGATCTCCAGTGGGCGCTATGGCTACACCTTC	CASRISSGRYGYTF
-	-	TRBV3-1/TRBV3-2	14	TRBJ2-7	TGTGCCAGCAGCCATGGGACTGCCTCCTACGAGCAGTACTTC	CASSHGTASYEQYF
TRBD1	few	TRBV11-3	16	TRBJ2-2	TGTGCCAGCAGCCCCATGTTCGGACAGGGATTGGGGGAGCTGTTTTTT	CASSPMFGQGLGELFF
-	-	TRBV28	13	TRBJ2-3	TGTGCCAGCAGTCCCCCGAGCCCGGATACGCAGTATTTT	CASSPPSPDTQYF
-	-	TRBV10-1	17	TRBJ2-1	TGCGCCAGCAGTGAGGGTCCAGTGGGGAGCTCCTACAATGAGCAGTTCTTC	CASSEGPVGSSYNEQFF
TRBD2	-	TRBV9	14	TRBJ2-3	TGTGCGAGCAAGGTAGGGAGGGGCACAGATACGCAGTATTTT	CASKVGRGTDTQYF
TRBD1	-	TRBV24-1	14	TRBJ1-2	TGTGCCACCAGTGATCCGACAGGGGACTATGGCTACACCTTC	CATSDPTGDYGYTF
-	-	TRBV2	14	TRBJ1-5	TGTGCCAGCAGTATAACCTCCAGCAATCAGCCCCAGCATTTT	CASSITSSNQPQHF
TRBD1	-	TRBV28	16	TRBJ2-2	TGTGCCAGCACCCTATGGGGACAGGGGGGAACCGGGGAGCTGTTTTTT	CASTLWGQGGTGELFF